Presented here are 14 T cell receptor beta chains from one specimen sequenced in a study of blood T cell repertoires in COVID-19. Sequenced by immunoSEQ multiplex PCR; TCRdb stores in-frame clones only, minus some. The sample yields roughly 200,000 clones, 65% to 85% seen once. The sequenced material came from peripheral blood. The receptors here all came from a man aged 35-49 years with acute or convalescent COVID-19.

The chain joins TRBV9 to TRBJ2-2; D gene ambiguous. The CDR3 totals 12 residues. V shed 0 bases and J shed 7 bases, with 4 bases lying between them. The germline CDR1 and CDR2 sequences are SGDLS and YYNGEE. CDR3 sequence (DNA): TGTGCCAGCAGCGTAGTCGGCGGGGAGCTGTTTTTT. Its protein product is CASSVVGGELFF.

The chain carries TRBV14 and TRBJ2-3; 10 nucleotides line up with TRBD1. The germline V gene has CDR1 SGHDN and CDR2 FVKESK. Trimming at V came to 4 bases and at J to 0 bases, leaving 10 bases not matched to a gene. CDR3 length: 18 residues. CDR3 sequence reads: CASSLGTGVRASTDTQYF. In DNA form, the CDR3 reads TGTGCCAGCAGCCTCGGGACAGGGGTCCGAGCGAGCACAGATACGCAGTATTTT. Combining the CDR3 with reference TRBV14 and TRBJ2-3 gives the whole variable domain EAGVTQFPSHSVIEKGQTVTLRCDPISGHDNLYWYRRVMGKEIKFLLHFVKESKQDESGMPNNRFLAERTGGTYSTLKVQPAELEDSGVYFCASSLGTGVRASTDTQYFGPGTRLTVL.

With regard to this clone: The sample contains more than one DNA sequence encoding this CDR3. This sequence joins TRBV18 and TRBJ1-2, with 7 positions matching TRBD1. CDR1 is KGHSH, CDR2 LQKENI, per germline. The CDR3 sequence is 14 residues long. With 3 bases clipped from V and 8 bases from J, the junction kept 9 bases outside the gene matches. The CDR3: CASSPRQGPAGYTF. The CDR3 bases are TGTGCCAGCTCACCGAGACAGGGTCCCGCCGGCTACACCTTC.

The chain employs TRBV10-2 and TRBJ1-2; D possibly corresponds to TRBD1 (5 bases). CDR1 is WSHSY and CDR2 is SAAADI in the germline V gene. This CDR3 has 13 amino acids. V was pared by 6 bases and J by 6 bases, with 14 bases between. The chain's CDR3 is CASRGRGENGYTF. The CDR3, as DNA: TGCGCCAGCAGGGGGAGGGGCGAGAATGGCTACACCTTC.

The V call is TRBV4-1, the J call TRBJ1-2; a possible D gene is TRBD1 (6 bases). The germline CDR1 and CDR2 sequences are MGHRA and YSYEKL. Trimming cost V 0 bases and J 2 bases, with 13 bases left between them. This CDR3 spans 16 amino acids. In DNA, the CDR3 is TGCGCCAGCAGCCAAGATGGCGGGGGGGCGAACTATGGCTACACCTTC. The encoded protein is CASSQDGGGANYGYTF.

This chain joins TRBV9 and TRBJ1-1, with D hard to call. Germline V gene lookup returns CDR1 SGDLS and CDR2 YYNGEE. V lost 5 bases and J lost 3, with 11 bases in between. The CDR3 extends over 13 amino acids. The CDR3 bases are TGTGCCAGCAGTGACACCTTGGACACTGAAGCTTTCTTT. This gives the protein CASSDTLDTEAFF.

This sequence joins TRBV5-1 and TRBJ2-6; D not resolved. This CDR3 is built from 15 residues. The V gene lost 0 bases and the J gene lost 0 bases, with 4 bases spanning the gap. Germline V CDR1 and CDR2: SGHRS, YFSETQ. The CDR3 region is CASSLAGSGANVLTF. The CDR3 DNA follows: TGCGCCAGCAGCTTGGCGGGCTCTGGGGCCAACGTCCTGACTTTC.

The chain uses TRBV10-3 and TRBJ1-5, with D possibly matching TRBD1 (6 bases). Germline V gene sequence: CDR1 ENHRY, CDR2 SYGVKD. CDR3 length: 15 residues. The V and J ends lost 3 bases and 3 bases respectively, with 12 bases between them. The CDR3 here is CAISDARGPNQPQHF. The CDR3 nucleotides are TGTGCCATCAGTGACGCCAGGGGCCCCAATCAGCCCCAGCATTTT.

This chain links TRBV6-5 with TRBJ1-2; 9 nucleotides match TRBD1. This CDR3 comprises 15 residues. The ends lost 6 bases at V and 3 bases at J; junction bases unmatched: 8. Germline V gene lookup returns CDR1 MNHEY and CDR2 SVGAGI. The CDR3 region is CASSRDREDYYGYTF. The DNA of the CDR3 is TGTGCCAGCAGCCGGGACAGGGAGGATTACTATGGCTACACCTTC.

The rearrangement uses TRBV27 and TRBJ1-1; perhaps TRBD1 as D (5 bases). CDR1 is MNHEY, CDR2 SMNVEV, per germline (reference sequence). The CDR3 consists of 16 residues. V shed 3 bases and J shed 5 bases, with 19 bases lying between them. CDR3 nucleotide sequence: TGTGCCAGCAGTTTCATGTTACACCAGGGCCCAACTGAAGCTTTCTTT. Its protein product is CASSFMLHQGPTEAFF.

V gene TRBV10-3 combines with J gene TRBJ1-1; D is perhaps TRBD1 (6 bases). Germline values: CDR1 ENHRY, CDR2 SYGVKD. V was trimmed by 2 bases and J by 5 bases, leaving 12 bases between them. This CDR3 contains 14 residues. As DNA, the CDR3 is TGTGCCATCAGTGAGAGACAGGCAGGAACTGAAGCTTTCTTT. This gives the protein CAISERQAGTEAFF.

The chain joins TRBV3-1 (or the pseudogene TRBV3-2) to TRBJ2-7, with 10 bases fitting TRBD1. The CDR3 covers 14 residues. V trimming: 4 bases; J trimming: 0 bases; junction bases outside the gene matches: 0. CDR1 is LGHDT, CDR2 YNNKEL, per germline (reference sequence). The CDR3 region is CASSRTGGSYEQYF. For the CDR3, the DNA is TGTGCCAGCAGCCGGACAGGGGGCTCCTACGAGCAGTACTTC.

The CDR3 DNA follows: TGTGCCAGCAGTTTAAAACAGGGGAGTCCGCACGAGCAGTACTTC. Residues: CASSLKQGSPHEQYF. V is TRBV27 and J is TRBJ2-7; TRBD1 matches at 7 bases. The CDR3 is 15 residues long. CDR1 and CDR2 (germline): MNHEY, SMNVEV (reference sequence). After removal of 2 bases from V and 5 bases from J, the junction contained 9 bases not matched to a gene.

The chain recombines TRBV7-9 with TRBJ1-1, with TRBD1 identical over 11 bases. The germline V gene has CDR1 SEHNR and CDR2 FQNEAQ (reference sequence). The junction had 9 bases not matched to a gene; V was cut back by 5 bases and J by 4 bases. There are 16 residues in the CDR3. As DNA, the CDR3 is TGTGCCAGCAGCCCACGGACAGGGGGCGCTCCCACTGAAGCTTTCTTT. The encoded protein is CASSPRTGGAPTEAFF.